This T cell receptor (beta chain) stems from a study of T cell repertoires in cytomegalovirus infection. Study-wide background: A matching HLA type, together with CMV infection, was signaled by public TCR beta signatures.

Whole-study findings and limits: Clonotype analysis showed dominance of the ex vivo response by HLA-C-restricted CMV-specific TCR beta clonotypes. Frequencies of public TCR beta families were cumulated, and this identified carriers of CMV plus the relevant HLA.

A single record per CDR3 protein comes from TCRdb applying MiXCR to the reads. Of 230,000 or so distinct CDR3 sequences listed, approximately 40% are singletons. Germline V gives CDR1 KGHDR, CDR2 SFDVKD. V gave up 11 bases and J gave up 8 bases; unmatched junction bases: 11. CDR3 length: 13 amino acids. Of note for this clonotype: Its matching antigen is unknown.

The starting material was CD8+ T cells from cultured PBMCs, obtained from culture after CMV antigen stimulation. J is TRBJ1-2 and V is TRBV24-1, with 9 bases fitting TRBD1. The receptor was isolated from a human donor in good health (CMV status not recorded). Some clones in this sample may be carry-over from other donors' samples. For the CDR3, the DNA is TGTGCCATAGACGGGACAGGGAGTACCGGCTACACCTTC. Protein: CAIDGTGSTGYTF.